This is a list of T cell receptor beta chains from one sample in a study of siplizumab effects on memory and regulatory T cells. The method was immunoSEQ multiplex PCR; TCRdb's version includes in-frame clones alone and lacks a portion of them. The sample lists several thousand clones; over 60% were seen once. Sequencing was performed on effector memory CD8+ T cells sorted from blood. The receptors originated from a human donor in good health. Each CDR3 is given with its conserved first and last residue. Each record gives: CDR3 protein, CDR3 DNA, D gene, V gene, clone size, J gene. A D gene is named only where the DNA matches it firmly. Clone size, where shown, is once, few, many, or a class for clones that have expanded.

CDR3 protein: CASSDLAGAQVQETQYF
CDR3 DNA: TGTGCCAGCAGCGATCTCGCGGGGGCGCAGGTCCAAGAGACCCAGTACTTC
D gene: .
V gene: TRBV5-4
clone size: .
J gene: TRBJ2-5

CDR3 protein: CATSQGGAEAFF
CDR3 DNA: TGTGCCACCTCACAGGGGGGGGCTGAAGCTTTCTTT
D gene: TRBD1
V gene: TRBV19
clone size: .
J gene: TRBJ1-1

CDR3 protein: CASSPPGQNINTGELFF
CDR3 DNA: TGTGCCAGCAGTCCACCGGGACAGAATATTAACACCGGGGAGCTGTTTTTT
D gene: TRBD1
V gene: TRBV27
clone size: .
J gene: TRBJ2-2

CDR3 protein: CASSQGQGAYYGYTF
CDR3 DNA: TGTGCCAGCAGCCAGGGACAGGGGGCGTACTATGGCTACACCTTC
D gene: TRBD1
V gene: TRBV7-9
clone size: .
J gene: TRBJ1-2

CDR3 protein: CASSLGQGNQPQHF
CDR3 DNA: TGTGCCAGCAGCTTGGGGCAGGGGAATCAGCCCCAGCATTTT
D gene: .
V gene: TRBV7-9
clone size: .
J gene: TRBJ1-5

CDR3 protein: CASSQGRGGAYQETQYF
CDR3 DNA: TGTGCCAGCAGTCAAGGAAGAGGGGGGGCGTACCAAGAGACCCAGTACTTC
D gene: .
V gene: TRBV6-1
clone size: .
J gene: TRBJ2-5

CDR3 protein: CASSSKRDGSYEQYF
CDR3 DNA: TGTGCCAGCAGCTCCAAGCGTGATGGCTCCTACGAGCAGTACTTC
D gene: .
V gene: TRBV7-9
clone size: .
J gene: TRBJ2-7

CDR3 protein: CASSSGLAGDFQETQYF
CDR3 DNA: TGTGCCAGTAGTAGCGGACTAGCGGGAGACTTCCAAGAGACCCAGTACTTC
D gene: TRBD2
V gene: TRBV19
clone size: .
J gene: TRBJ2-5

CDR3 protein: CASSLLGQLNTEAFF
CDR3 DNA: TGTGCCAGCAGCTTACTCGGACAGTTAAACACTGAAGCTTTCTTT
D gene: .
V gene: TRBV5-6
clone size: .
J gene: TRBJ1-1

CDR3 protein: CASSPGTSGGASYNEQFF
CDR3 DNA: TGTGCCAGCAGCCCGGGGACTAGCGGGGGAGCTTCCTACAATGAGCAGTTCTTC
D gene: TRBD2
V gene: TRBV7-8
clone size: .
J gene: TRBJ2-1

CDR3 protein: CASGHRGNYHTEAFF
CDR3 DNA: TGTGCCAGCGGACACAGGGGTAACTATCACACTGAAGCTTTCTTT
D gene: TRBD1
V gene: TRBV9
clone size: few
J gene: TRBJ1-1

CDR3 protein: CASSQARREHTGELFF
CDR3 DNA: TGTGCCAGCAGCCAAGCTCGACGGGAGCACACCGGGGAGCTGTTTTTT
D gene: .
V gene: TRBV7-9
clone size: .
J gene: TRBJ2-2

CDR3 protein: CASSTQRAGAATDTQYF
CDR3 DNA: TGTGCCAGCAGCACGCAAAGGGCGGGGGCCGCAACAGATACGCAGTATTTT
D gene: .
V gene: TRBV7-9
clone size: .
J gene: TRBJ2-3

CDR3 protein: CASSPSGLTEAFF
CDR3 DNA: TGCGCCAGCAGCCCTTCGGGACTTACTGAAGCTTTCTTT
D gene: .
V gene: TRBV4-1
clone size: medium-sized
J gene: TRBJ1-1

CDR3 protein: CASSGALGMETQYF
CDR3 DNA: TGTGCCAGCAGTGGGGCCCTGGGTATGGAGACCCAGTACTTC
D gene: .
V gene: TRBV6-1
clone size: .
J gene: TRBJ2-5

CDR3 protein: CSVRGQGGSPLHF
CDR3 DNA: TGCAGCGTGAGAGGACAGGGCGGTTCACCCCTCCACTTT
D gene: TRBD1
V gene: TRBV29-1
clone size: .
J gene: TRBJ1-6

CDR3 protein: CASSDSMSGYNEQLF
CDR3 DNA: TGTGCCAGCAGTGACTCGATGAGCGGCTACAATGAGCAGCTCTTC
D gene: .
V gene: TRBV6-4
clone size: .
J gene: TRBJ2-1

CDR3 protein: CASSYSGTSGQETQYF
CDR3 DNA: TGTGCCAGCAGTTACTCCGGGACTAGCGGGCAAGAGACCCAGTACTTC
D gene: TRBD2
V gene: TRBV6-5
clone size: medium-sized
J gene: TRBJ2-5

CDR3 protein: CASSRWQETQYF
CDR3 DNA: TGTGCCAGCAGTCGGTGGCAAGAGACCCAGTACTTC
D gene: .
V gene: TRBV2
clone size: .
J gene: TRBJ2-5

CDR3 protein: CASRGLGGSSSNEQFF
CDR3 DNA: TGTGCCAGCAGGGGCCTCGGAGGTTCTTCGTCCAATGAGCAGTTCTTC
D gene: .
V gene: TRBV9
clone size: .
J gene: TRBJ2-1

CDR3 protein: CASSPGTSYEQYF
CDR3 DNA: TGTGCCAGCTCACCAGGGACCTCCTACGAGCAGTACTTC
D gene: .
V gene: TRBV18
clone size: few
J gene: TRBJ2-7

CDR3 protein: CASSGWTEAFF
CDR3 DNA: TGTGCCAGCAGCGGGTGGACTGAAGCTTTCTTT
D gene: .
V gene: TRBV27
clone size: once
J gene: TRBJ1-1

CDR3 protein: CASSQLEREGSYEQYF
CDR3 DNA: TGTGCCAGCAGCCAGTTGGAGCGGGAGGGTTCCTACGAGCAGTACTTC
D gene: TRBD2
V gene: TRBV4-2
clone size: .
J gene: TRBJ2-7

CDR3 protein: CASSPYTVNTEAFF
CDR3 DNA: TGTGCCAGCTCACCCTATACAGTGAACACTGAAGCTTTCTTT
D gene: .
V gene: TRBV18
clone size: .
J gene: TRBJ1-1

CDR3 protein: CASSFGLAGAEQFF
CDR3 DNA: TGTGCCAGCAGCTTTGGACTAGCGGGAGCTGAGCAGTTCTTC
D gene: TRBD2
V gene: TRBV7-3
clone size: .
J gene: TRBJ2-1

CDR3 protein: CASSHTGTGANEQFF
CDR3 DNA: TGTGCCAGCAGCCACACCGGGACAGGGGCGAATGAGCAGTTCTTC
D gene: TRBD1
V gene: TRBV14
clone size: .
J gene: TRBJ2-1

CDR3 protein: CASSQSPGSIQYF
CDR3 DNA: TGTGCCAGCAGCCAATCTCCGGGTTCCATTCAGTACTTC
D gene: .
V gene: TRBV14
clone size: few
J gene: TRBJ2-4

CDR3 protein: CASSQKGTGQGGQPQHF
CDR3 DNA: TGTGCCAGCAGCCAAAAGGGCACGGGCCAGGGGGGCCAGCCCCAGCATTTT
D gene: TRBD1
V gene: TRBV4-2
clone size: .
J gene: TRBJ1-5

CDR3 protein: CASSEGEGQGGQPQHF
CDR3 DNA: TGTGCCAGCAGTGAAGGTGAGGGACAGGGCGGTCAGCCCCAGCATTTT
D gene: TRBD1
V gene: TRBV6-1
clone size: .
J gene: TRBJ1-5

CDR3 protein: CASSSGRELFRHGYTF
CDR3 DNA: TGTGCCAGCAGCTCCGGCAGGGAGTTATTCCGGCATGGCTACACCTTC
D gene: .
V gene: TRBV9
clone size: medium-sized
J gene: TRBJ1-2

CDR3 protein: CASSPLAGGYNEQFF
CDR3 DNA: TGTGCCAGCTCACCCCTAGCGGGGGGCTACAATGAGCAGTTCTTC
D gene: TRBD2
V gene: TRBV18
clone size: .
J gene: TRBJ2-1

CDR3 protein: CASSQRTGYEKLFF
CDR3 DNA: TGTGCCAGCAGCCAACGAACAGGGTACGAAAAACTGTTTTTT
D gene: .
V gene: TRBV14
clone size: .
J gene: TRBJ1-4

CDR3 protein: CASSLAGSEADTQYF
CDR3 DNA: TGTGCCAGCAGCTTAGCGGGTTCTGAGGCGGATACGCAGTATTTT
D gene: .
V gene: TRBV7-2
clone size: .
J gene: TRBJ2-3

CDR3 protein: CASSPVTGDAYNEQFF
CDR3 DNA: TGTGCCAGTAGTCCGGTGACGGGAGATGCGTACAATGAGCAGTTCTTC
D gene: .
V gene: TRBV19
clone size: .
J gene: TRBJ2-1

CDR3 protein: CAISEGLAFSTDTQYF
CDR3 DNA: TGTGCCATCAGTGAGGGACTAGCGTTTAGCACAGATACGCAGTATTTT
D gene: TRBD2
V gene: TRBV10-3
clone size: .
J gene: TRBJ2-3

CDR3 protein: CASSDGQGATDTQYF
CDR3 DNA: TGTGCCAGCAGTGACGGACAGGGGGCCACAGATACGCAGTATTTT
D gene: TRBD1
V gene: TRBV6-4
clone size: .
J gene: TRBJ2-3

CDR3 protein: CAITRAGNTEAFF
CDR3 DNA: TGTGCCATCACAAGAGCTGGGAACACTGAAGCTTTCTTT
D gene: .
V gene: TRBV10-3
clone size: few
J gene: TRBJ1-1

CDR3 protein: CASSDSGTSGTDTQYF
CDR3 DNA: TGTGCCAGCAGTGACTCGGGGACTAGCGGGACAGATACGCAGTATTTT
D gene: TRBD2
V gene: TRBV6-4
clone size: few
J gene: TRBJ2-3

CDR3 protein: CASSSGTLNEQFF
CDR3 DNA: TGTGCCAGCAGCTCCGGGACTTTGAATGAGCAGTTCTTC
D gene: .
V gene: TRBV6-5
clone size: .
J gene: TRBJ2-1

CDR3 protein: CASSYRDYEQYF
CDR3 DNA: TGTGCCAGCAGTTACAGGGACTACGAGCAGTACTTC
D gene: .
V gene: TRBV2
clone size: .
J gene: TRBJ2-7

CDR3 protein: CASSYSVDQNTEAFF
CDR3 DNA: TGTGCCAGCAGTTACTCGGTCGACCAGAACACTGAAGCTTTCTTT
D gene: .
V gene: TRBV6-5
clone size: few
J gene: TRBJ1-1

CDR3 protein: CASSQETSGGANEQFF
CDR3 DNA: TGTGCCAGCAGCCAAGAGACTAGCGGGGGGGCCAATGAGCAGTTCTTC
D gene: TRBD2
V gene: TRBV4-2
clone size: .
J gene: TRBJ2-1

CDR3 protein: CAISESGLAAGEQYF
CDR3 DNA: TGTGCCATCAGTGAGTCGGGACTAGCGGCAGGCGAGCAGTACTTC
D gene: TRBD2
V gene: TRBV10-3
clone size: .
J gene: TRBJ2-7

CDR3 protein: CASSQSRENTIYF
CDR3 DNA: TGTGCCAGCAGCCAATCGAGAGAAAACACCATATATTTT
D gene: .
V gene: TRBV16
clone size: .
J gene: TRBJ1-3

CDR3 protein: CASSQDKEAGGDTQYF
CDR3 DNA: TGCGCCAGCAGCCAAGATAAGGAAGCGGGAGGAGATACGCAGTATTTT
D gene: TRBD2
V gene: TRBV4-1
clone size: .
J gene: TRBJ2-3

CDR3 protein: CASSGTSGSTGELFF
CDR3 DNA: TGTGCCAGCAGTGGGACTAGCGGGAGCACCGGGGAGCTGTTTTTT
D gene: TRBD2
V gene: TRBV6-4
clone size: .
J gene: TRBJ2-2

CDR3 protein: CASSTTVYYEQYF
CDR3 DNA: TGTGCCAGTAGTACGACAGTTTACTACGAGCAGTACTTC
D gene: .
V gene: TRBV19
clone size: .
J gene: TRBJ2-7

CDR3 protein: CASSLEGLAGDEQFF
CDR3 DNA: TGTGCCAGCAGTTTAGAGGGACTAGCGGGGGATGAGCAGTTCTTC
D gene: TRBD2
V gene: TRBV27
clone size: few
J gene: TRBJ2-1

CDR3 protein: CSVSLPGTGYNEQFF
CDR3 DNA: TGCAGCGTGTCTTTGCCCGGGACAGGCTACAATGAGCAGTTCTTC
D gene: TRBD1
V gene: TRBV29-1
clone size: few
J gene: TRBJ2-1

CDR3 protein: CASSPPTSYEQYF
CDR3 DNA: TGTGCCAGCTCACCACCTACCTCCTACGAGCAGTACTTC
D gene: .
V gene: TRBV18
clone size: .
J gene: TRBJ2-7